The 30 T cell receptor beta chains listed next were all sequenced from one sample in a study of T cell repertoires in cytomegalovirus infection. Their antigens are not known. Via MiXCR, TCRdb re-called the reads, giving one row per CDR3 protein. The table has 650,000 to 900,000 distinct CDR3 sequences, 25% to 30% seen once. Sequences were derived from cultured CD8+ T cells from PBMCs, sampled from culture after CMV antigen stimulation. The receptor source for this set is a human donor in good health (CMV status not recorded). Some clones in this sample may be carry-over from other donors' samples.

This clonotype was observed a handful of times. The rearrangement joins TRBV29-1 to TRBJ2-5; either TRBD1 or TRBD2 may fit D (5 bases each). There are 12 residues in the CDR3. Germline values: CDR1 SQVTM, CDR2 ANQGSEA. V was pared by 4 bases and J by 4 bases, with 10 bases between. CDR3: CSVGDGGETQYF. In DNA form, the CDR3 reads TGCAGCGTTGGGGACGGCGGAGAGACCCAGTACTTC.

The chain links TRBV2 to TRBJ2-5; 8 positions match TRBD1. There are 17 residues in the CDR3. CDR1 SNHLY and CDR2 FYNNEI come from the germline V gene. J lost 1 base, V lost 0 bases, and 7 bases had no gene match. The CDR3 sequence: CASSEAGGQELQETQYF. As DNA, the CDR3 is TGTGCCAGCAGTGAAGCGGGGGGACAGGAGCTCCAAGAGACCCAGTACTTC.

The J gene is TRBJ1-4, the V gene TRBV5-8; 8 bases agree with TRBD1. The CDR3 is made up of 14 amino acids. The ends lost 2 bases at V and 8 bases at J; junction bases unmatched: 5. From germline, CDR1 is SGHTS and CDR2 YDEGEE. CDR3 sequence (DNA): TGTGCCAGCAGCTTAGTCAGGGGGCGCGAAAAACTGTTTTTT. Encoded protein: CASSLVRGREKLFF.

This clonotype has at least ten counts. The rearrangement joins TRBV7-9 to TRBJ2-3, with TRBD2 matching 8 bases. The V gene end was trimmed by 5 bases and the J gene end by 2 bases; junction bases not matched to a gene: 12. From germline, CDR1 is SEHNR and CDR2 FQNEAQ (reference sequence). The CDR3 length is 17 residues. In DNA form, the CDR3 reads TGTGCCAGCAGCAAACTAGCGGCGGAAACCAACACAGATACGCAGTATTTT. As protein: CASSKLAAETNTDTQYF.

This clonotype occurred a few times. This chain's CDR3 is CASSLGGSYSNQPQHF. The CDR3 region has the DNA TGCGCCAGCAGCTTGGGGGGTTCCTATAGCAATCAGCCCCAGCATTTT. J is TRBJ1-5 and V is TRBV5-1; D gene ambiguous. The V gene's germline CDR1 is SGHRS and CDR2 YFSETQ. V was pared by 0 bases and J by 0 bases, with 10 bases between. The CDR3 length is 16 residues.

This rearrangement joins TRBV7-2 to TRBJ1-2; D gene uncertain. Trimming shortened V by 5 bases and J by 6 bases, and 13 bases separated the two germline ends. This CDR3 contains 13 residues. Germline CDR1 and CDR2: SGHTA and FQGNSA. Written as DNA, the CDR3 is TGTGCCAGCAGCCCGGCGTTATATGATGGCTACACCTTC. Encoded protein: CASSPALYDGYTF.

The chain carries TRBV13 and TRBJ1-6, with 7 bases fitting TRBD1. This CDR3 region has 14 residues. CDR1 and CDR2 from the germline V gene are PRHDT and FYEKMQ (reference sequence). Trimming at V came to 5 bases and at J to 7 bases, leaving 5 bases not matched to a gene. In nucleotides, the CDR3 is TGTGCCAGCAGCGTGACAGGGATAAATTCACCCCTCCACTTT. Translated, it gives CASSVTGINSPLHF. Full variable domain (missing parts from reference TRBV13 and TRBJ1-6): AAGVIQSPRHLIKEKRETATLKCYPIPRHDTVYWYQQGPGQDPQFLISFYEKMQSDKGSIPDRFSAQQFSDYHSELNMSSLELGDSALYFCASSVTGINSPLHFGNGTRLTVT.

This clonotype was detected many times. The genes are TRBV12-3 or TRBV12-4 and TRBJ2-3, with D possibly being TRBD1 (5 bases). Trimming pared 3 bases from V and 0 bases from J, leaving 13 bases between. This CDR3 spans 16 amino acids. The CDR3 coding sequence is TGTGCCAGCAGTTTCTCGACAGACTCTAGCACAGATACGCAGTATTTT. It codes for CASSFSTDSSTDTQYF.

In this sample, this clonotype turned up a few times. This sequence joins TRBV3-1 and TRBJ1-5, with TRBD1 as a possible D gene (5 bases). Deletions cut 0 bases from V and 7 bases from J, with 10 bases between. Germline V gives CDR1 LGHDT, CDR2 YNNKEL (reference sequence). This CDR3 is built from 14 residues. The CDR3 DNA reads TGTGCCAGCAGCCAAGACGGGGGTAGCCAGCCCCAGCATTTT. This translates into CASSQDGGSQPQHF.

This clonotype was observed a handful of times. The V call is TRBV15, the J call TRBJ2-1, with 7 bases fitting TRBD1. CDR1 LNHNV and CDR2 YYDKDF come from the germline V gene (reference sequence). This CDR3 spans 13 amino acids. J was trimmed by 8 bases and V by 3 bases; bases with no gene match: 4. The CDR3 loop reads CATSSDRADEQFF. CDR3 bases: TGTGCCACCAGCAGCGACAGGGCGGATGAGCAGTTCTTC.

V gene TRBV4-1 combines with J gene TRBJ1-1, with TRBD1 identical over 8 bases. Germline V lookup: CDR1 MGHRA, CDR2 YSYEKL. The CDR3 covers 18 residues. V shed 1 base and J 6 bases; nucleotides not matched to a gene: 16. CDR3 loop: CASSQAWRTGFSAAEAFF. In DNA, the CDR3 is TGCGCCAGCAGCCAAGCTTGGCGGACAGGGTTCTCCGCGGCTGAAGCTTTCTTT.

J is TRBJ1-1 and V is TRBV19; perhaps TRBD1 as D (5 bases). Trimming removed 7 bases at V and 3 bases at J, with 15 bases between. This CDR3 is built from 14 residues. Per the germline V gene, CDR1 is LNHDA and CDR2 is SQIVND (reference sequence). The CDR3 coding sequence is TGTGCCAGTACCAGCGCGGGGGGGGACACTGAAGCTTTCTTT. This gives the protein CASTSAGGDTEAFF.

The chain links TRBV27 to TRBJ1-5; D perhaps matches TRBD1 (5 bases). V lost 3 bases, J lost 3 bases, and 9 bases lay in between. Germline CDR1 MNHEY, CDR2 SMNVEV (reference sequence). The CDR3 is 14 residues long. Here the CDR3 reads CASSFRAHNQPQHF. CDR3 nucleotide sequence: TGTGCCAGCAGTTTCAGGGCCCACAATCAGCCCCAGCATTTT.

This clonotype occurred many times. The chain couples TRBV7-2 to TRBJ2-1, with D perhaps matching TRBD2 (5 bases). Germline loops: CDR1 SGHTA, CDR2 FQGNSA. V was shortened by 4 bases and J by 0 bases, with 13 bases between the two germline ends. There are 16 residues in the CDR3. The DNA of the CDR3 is TGTGCCAGCAGCTCTCCAGAGGGAAGCTCCTACAATGAGCAGTTCTTC. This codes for CASSSPEGSSYNEQFF.

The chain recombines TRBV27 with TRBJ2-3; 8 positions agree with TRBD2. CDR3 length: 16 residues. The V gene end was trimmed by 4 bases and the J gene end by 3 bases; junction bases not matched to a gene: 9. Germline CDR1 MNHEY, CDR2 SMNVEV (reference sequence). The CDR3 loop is CASSSFSGALTDTQYF. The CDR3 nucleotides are TGTGCCAGCAGTTCCTTTAGCGGGGCCCTTACAGATACGCAGTATTTT.

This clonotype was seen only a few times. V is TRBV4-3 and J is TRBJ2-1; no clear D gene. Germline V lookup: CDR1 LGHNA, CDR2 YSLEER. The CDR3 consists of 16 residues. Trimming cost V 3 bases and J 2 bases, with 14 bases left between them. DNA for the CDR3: TGCGCCAGCAGCCACAAGGCTGGCCGAACCTACAATGAGCAGTTCTTC. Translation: CASSHKAGRTYNEQFF.

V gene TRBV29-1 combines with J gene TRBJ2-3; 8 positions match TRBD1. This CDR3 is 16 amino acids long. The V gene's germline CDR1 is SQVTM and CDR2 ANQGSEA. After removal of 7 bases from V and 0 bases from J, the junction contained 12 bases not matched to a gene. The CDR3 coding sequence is TGCAGCGCCCTCCCCGCGACAGGGGTCAGCACAGATACGCAGTATTTT. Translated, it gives CSALPATGVSTDTQYF.

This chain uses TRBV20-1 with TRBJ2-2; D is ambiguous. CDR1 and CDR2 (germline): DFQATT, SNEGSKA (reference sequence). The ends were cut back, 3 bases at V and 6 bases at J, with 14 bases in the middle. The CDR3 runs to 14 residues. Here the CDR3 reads CSASDRTSPGELFF. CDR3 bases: TGCAGTGCTAGTGATCGCACTTCCCCCGGGGAGCTGTTTTTT.

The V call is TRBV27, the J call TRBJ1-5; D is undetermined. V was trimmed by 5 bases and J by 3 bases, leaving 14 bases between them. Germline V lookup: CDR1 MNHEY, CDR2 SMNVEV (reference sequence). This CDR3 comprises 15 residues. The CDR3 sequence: CASSRSSGYNQPQHF. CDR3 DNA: TGTGCCAGCAGTCGCTCTTCGGGGTACAATCAGCCCCAGCATTTT.

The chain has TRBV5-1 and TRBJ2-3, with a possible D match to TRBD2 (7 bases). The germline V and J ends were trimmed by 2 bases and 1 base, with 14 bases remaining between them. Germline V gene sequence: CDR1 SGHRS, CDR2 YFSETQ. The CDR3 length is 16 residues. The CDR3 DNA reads TGCGCCAGCAGCTTCGGGGGGCGCATACGCACAGATACGCAGTATTTT. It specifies CASSFGGRIRTDTQYF.

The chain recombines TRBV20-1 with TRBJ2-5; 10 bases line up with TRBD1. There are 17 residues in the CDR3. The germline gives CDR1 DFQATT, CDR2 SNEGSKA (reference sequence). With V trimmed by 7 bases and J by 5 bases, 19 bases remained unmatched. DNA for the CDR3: TGCAGTGGACGGGACAGGGGATCTCTCAGGCCACGGGAGACCCAGTACTTC. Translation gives CSGRDRGSLRPRETQYF.

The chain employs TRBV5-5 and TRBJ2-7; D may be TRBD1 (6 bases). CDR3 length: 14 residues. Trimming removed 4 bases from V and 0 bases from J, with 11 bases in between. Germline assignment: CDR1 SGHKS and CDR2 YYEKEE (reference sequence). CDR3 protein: CASSPWDISYEQYF. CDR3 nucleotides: TGTGCCAGCAGCCCGTGGGACATCTCCTACGAGCAGTACTTC.

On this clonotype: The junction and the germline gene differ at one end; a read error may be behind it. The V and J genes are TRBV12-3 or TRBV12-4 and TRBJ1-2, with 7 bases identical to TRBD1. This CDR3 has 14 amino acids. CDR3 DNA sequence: TGTGCCAGCGGTTTGGGTACAGGGGATAATGGCTACACCTTC. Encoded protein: CASGLGTGDNGYTF.

CDR3 region: CASSFMGSYEQYV. DNA for the CDR3: TGTGCCAGCAGTTTTATGGGCTCCTACGAGCAGTACGTC. The rearrangement uses TRBV6-2 or TRBV6-3 and TRBJ2-7; D remains ambiguous. This CDR3 has 13 residues. V gave up 4 bases and J gave up 0 bases, with 7 bases separating them. The germline V gene has CDR1 MNHEY and CDR2 SVGEGT.

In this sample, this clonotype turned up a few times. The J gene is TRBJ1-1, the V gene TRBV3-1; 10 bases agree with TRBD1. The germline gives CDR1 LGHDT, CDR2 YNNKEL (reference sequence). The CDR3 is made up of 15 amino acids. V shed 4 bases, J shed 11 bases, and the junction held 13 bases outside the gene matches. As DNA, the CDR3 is TGTGCCAGCAGCCTAGACACGGGACAGGGGAGTCATGCTTTCTTT. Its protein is CASSLDTGQGSHAFF.

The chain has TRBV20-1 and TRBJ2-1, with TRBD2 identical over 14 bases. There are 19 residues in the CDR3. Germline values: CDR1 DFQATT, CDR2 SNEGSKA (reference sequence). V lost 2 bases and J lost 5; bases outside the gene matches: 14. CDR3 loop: CSARSLGLAGASGDNEQFF. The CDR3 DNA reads TGCAGTGCTAGATCCCTGGGACTAGCGGGGGCGTCGGGGGACAATGAGCAGTTCTTC.

CDR3 nucleotide sequence: TGTGCCAGCAGTTTTAGTCAGGGAGCCTATGGCTACACCTTC. Translation gives CASSFSQGAYGYTF. The chain combines TRBV12-3 or TRBV12-4 with TRBJ1-2; weak D call: TRBD1 (5 bases). V was trimmed by 3 bases and J by 4 bases, leaving 12 bases between them. There are 14 residues in the CDR3.

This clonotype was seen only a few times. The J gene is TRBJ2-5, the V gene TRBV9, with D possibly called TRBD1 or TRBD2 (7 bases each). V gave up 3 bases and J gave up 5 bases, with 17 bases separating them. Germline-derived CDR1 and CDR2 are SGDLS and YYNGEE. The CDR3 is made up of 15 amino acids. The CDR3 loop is CASSEQGGARETQYF. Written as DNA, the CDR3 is TGTGCCAGCAGCGAGCAGGGGGGGGCGAGGGAGACCCAGTACTTC. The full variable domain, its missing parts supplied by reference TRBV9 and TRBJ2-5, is DSGVTQTPKHLITATGQRVTLRCSPRSGDLSVYWYQQSLDQGLQFLIQYYNGEERAKGNILERFSAQQFPDLHSELNLSSLELGDSALYFCASSEQGGARETQYFGPGTRLLVL.

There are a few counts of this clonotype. The CDR3 region has the DNA TGTGCCAGCAGCTACCAGGTTGGCTACACCTTC. This gives the protein CASSYQVGYTF. The chain carries TRBV7-2 and TRBJ1-2; D not resolved. The CDR3 spans 11 residues. Germline V gives CDR1 SGHTA, CDR2 FQGNSA. V lost 4 bases and J 7 bases, leaving 7 bases between the germline ends.

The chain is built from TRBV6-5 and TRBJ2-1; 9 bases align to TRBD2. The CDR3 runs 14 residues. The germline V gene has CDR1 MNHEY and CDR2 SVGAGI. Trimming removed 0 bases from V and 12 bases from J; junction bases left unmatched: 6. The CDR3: CASSYSSSGGGQFF. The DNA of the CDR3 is TGTGCCAGCAGTTACTCGAGTAGCGGGGGAGGGCAGTTCTTC.